The present entry profiles one T cell receptor beta chain with its context. Its specificity is unknown. The PCR had 60 Vbeta and 13 Jbeta primers. Repertoires were generated with immunoSEQ multiplex PCR, while TCRdb's copy carries only in-frame clones and drops some. This sample's table reports some 70,000 clones. Per germline, CDR1 SGHRS and CDR2 YFSETQ. This CDR3 contains 15 residues. Trimming left V 1 base short and J 5 bases short, with 16 bases between. These data come from a study of cytomegalovirus exposure and HLA in healthy donors. Study-wide context: One earlier analysis, a look at 150 million to 200 million T cells, found 100 million to 130 million unique TCR beta sequences. Overall study findings and caveats: About 87% or about 30% of the time was how often most TCR beta V segments were productive, according to an earlier analysis. Available immune exposure information covered CMV serostatus only. In a later analysis, at a false discovery rate of 0.05, 15,000 to 20,000 TCR beta sequences were associated with HLA alleles.

This chain joins TRBV5-1 and TRBJ2-7; D is perhaps TRBD2 (6 bases). The TCR originated in a man aged 35 to 55 in good health and CMV-seronegative. The source material was PBMCs. CDR3: CASSLNGQGGDEQYF. For the CDR3, the DNA is TGCGCCAGCAGCTTGAATGGGCAGGGAGGCGACGAGCAGTACTTC.